The clone carrying this T cell receptor (beta chain) has only one observation. Its target is not known. This sample was taken from a study of CD8 T cells in Susac syndrome. For the study at large: Treatment status at blood draw for the Susac syndrome patients was therapy-naive, corticosteroids, or intravenous immunoglobulin alone. Study results and caveats: Sixteen Susac-specific public clones were found in total CD8+ repertoires and five or six in CD8+ TEMRA repertoires.

V gave up 3 bases and J gave up 8 bases, with 14 bases separating them. This CDR3 is built from 13 residues. The germline V gene has CDR1 SGHNT and CDR2 YYREEE (reference sequence). Sequencing targeted TCR beta in T cells from blood (CD8+ and CD4+). About 0.5 to 1 ug RNA was reverse transcribed with random hexamers. Amplification of TCR beta CDR3 across 54 Vbeta and 13 Jbeta was performed with immunoSEQ multiplex PCR. From the immunoSEQ multiplex PCR reads, TCRdb called clonotypes with MiXCR, one entry per CDR3 protein. In the table there are approximately 50,000 distinct CDR3 sequences, 85% to 95% of which are singletons.

Sequenced input: CD8+ T cells from PBMCs. The chain has TRBV5-4 and TRBJ1-1; TRBD1 is a possible D gene (5 bases). This clonotype was obtained from a human donor with Susac syndrome. DNA for the CDR3: TGTGCCAGCAGCTGGGGGGTCCGGGCAGAAGCTTTCTTT. Its protein product is CASSWGVRAEAFF.